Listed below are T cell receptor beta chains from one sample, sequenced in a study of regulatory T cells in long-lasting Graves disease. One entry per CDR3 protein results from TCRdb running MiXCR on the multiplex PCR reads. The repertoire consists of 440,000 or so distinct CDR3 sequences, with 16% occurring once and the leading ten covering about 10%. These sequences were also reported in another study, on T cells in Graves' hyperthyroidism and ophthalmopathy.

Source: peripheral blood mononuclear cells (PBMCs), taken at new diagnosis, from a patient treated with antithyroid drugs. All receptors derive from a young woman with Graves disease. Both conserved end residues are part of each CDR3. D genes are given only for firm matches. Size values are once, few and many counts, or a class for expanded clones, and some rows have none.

CASSLLGPHLNEQFF,TGTGCCAGCTCGCTACTAGGGCCCCATTTAAATGAGCAGTTCTTC,.,many,TRBV18,TRBJ2-1
CSARTAAEGYGYTF,TGCAGTGCTAGGACAGCCGCGGAGGGGTATGGCTACACCTTC,.,many,TRBV20-1,TRBJ1-2
CAISDTGTGQFF,TGTGCCATCAGTGATACCGGGACAGGTCAGTTCTTC,TRBD1,many,TRBV10-3,TRBJ2-1
CASSLQNTDTQYF,TGTGCCAGCAGTCTCCAGAACACAGATACGCAGTATTTT,.,few,TRBV27,TRBJ2-3
CASTPGSEGYNEQFF,TGTGCCAGCACCCCCGGTTCGGAGGGCTACAATGAGCAGTTCTTC,.,.,TRBV13,TRBJ2-1
CASSQVGLAGGPPDTQYF,TGCGCCAGCAGCCAAGTGGGACTAGCGGGAGGGCCCCCAGATACGCAGTATTTT,TRBD2,.,TRBV4-3,TRBJ2-3
CASRAGTSGNEQFF,TGTGCCAGCAGGGCCGGGACTAGCGGTAATGAGCAGTTCTTC,TRBD2,many,TRBV11-2,TRBJ2-1
CATSREVEDWGYTF,TGTGCCACCAGCAGAGAAGTCGAAGACTGGGGCTACACCTTC,.,.,TRBV15,TRBJ1-2
CASTLKGQGQNGYTF,TGTGCCAGCACGCTTAAAGGCCAGGGCCAAAATGGCTACACCTTC,.,many,TRBV7-2,TRBJ1-2
CASSLWTEGSGRAYEQYF,TGCGCCAGCAGCTTGTGGACAGAAGGCAGCGGGAGGGCCTACGAGCAGTACTTC,TRBD2,.,TRBV5-1,TRBJ2-7
CSARDLGPNQPQHF,TGCAGTGCTAGAGATCTCGGACCTAATCAGCCCCAGCATTTT,.,.,TRBV20-1,TRBJ1-5
CASSKLRGPVINEQFF,TGTGCCAGCAGCAAGCTCAGGGGGCCAGTCATCAATGAGCAGTTCTTC,TRBD1,.,TRBV6-1,TRBJ2-1
CSARSVAEDITDTQYF,TGCAGTGCTAGAAGTGTGGCGGAGGACATAACAGATACGCAGTATTTT,.,many,TRBV20-1,TRBJ2-3
CASSQERGDPGGELFF,TGTGCCAGCAGCCAAGAGAGGGGGGACCCGGGCGGGGAGCTGTTTTTT,.,.,TRBV4-2,TRBJ2-2
CASSQDMTGYTF,TGCGCCAGCAGCCAAGATATGACGGGCTACACCTTC,.,few,TRBV4-1,TRBJ1-2
CASSLVGRGRDEQYF,TGTGCCAGCAGTTTAGTGGGCAGGGGTAGGGACGAGCAGTACTTC,.,many,TRBV28,TRBJ2-7
CASSLARGAGDDEQFF,TGTGCCAGCAGCTTAGCCCGAGGAGCGGGAGACGATGAGCAGTTCTTC,TRBD2,many,TRBV7-9,TRBJ2-1
CASSLAVYLDTQYF,TGTGCCAGCAGCTTAGCGGTCTATCTAGATACGCAGTATTTT,.,many,TRBV11-2,TRBJ2-3
CAGAMGQGSAEAFF,TGCGCCGGAGCGATGGGACAGGGTTCCGCTGAAGCTTTCTTT,TRBD1,many,TRBV5-1,TRBJ1-1
CASTQRGRVAQETQYF,TGTGCCAGTACCCAAAGAGGGCGTGTAGCCCAAGAGACCCAGTACTTC,.,few,TRBV19,TRBJ2-5
CASSTRGGRGETQYF,TGTGCCAGCAGTACCCGCGGCGGCCGGGGGGAGACCCAGTACTTC,.,.,TRBV6-1,TRBJ2-5
CASSYSERGNSYNEQFF,TGTGCCAGCAGTTACTCCGAGCGGGGTAACTCCTACAATGAGCAGTTCTTC,TRBD2,.,TRBV6-5,TRBJ2-1
CAISSGIFNYEQYF,TGTGCCATTTCTAGCGGGATTTTTAACTACGAGCAGTACTTC,TRBD2,many,TRBV28,TRBJ2-7
CASSYGGQGSYEQYF,TGTGCCAGCAGTTACGGGGGTCAGGGCTCCTACGAGCAGTACTTC,.,many,TRBV6-5,TRBJ2-7
CASSSFSGKSYNEQFF,TGTGCCAGCAGTTCATTTAGCGGAAAGAGTTACAATGAGCAGTTCTTC,.,few,TRBV6-2/TRBV6-3,TRBJ2-1
CASNGQGYEQYF,TGTGCCAGCAACGGACAGGGCTACGAGCAGTACTTC,TRBD1,many,TRBV6-1,TRBJ2-7
CASSPSGNSYNEQFF,TGTGCCAGCAGCCCCAGCGGGAACTCCTACAATGAGCAGTTCTTC,TRBD2,.,TRBV7-9,TRBJ2-1
CASSFAYGRGGYEQYF,TGTGCCAGCAGCTTCGCTTACGGGAGGGGGGGATACGAGCAGTACTTC,TRBD2,many,TRBV7-2,TRBJ2-7
CASSVDVGPSFFSTDTQYF,TGTGCCAGCAGCGTAGACGTGGGACCCTCCTTTTTTAGCACAGATACGCAGTATTTT,.,.,TRBV9,TRBJ2-3
CASSLVYGKTYEQYF,TGTGCCAGCAGCTTAGTTTATGGCAAAACCTACGAGCAGTACTTC,.,many,TRBV11-2,TRBJ2-7
CASSTAGGLGGYTF,TGTGCCAGTAGTACAGCAGGGGGCCTGGGAGGCTACACCTTC,TRBD1,.,TRBV19,TRBJ1-2
CASSQEQRTSGRTDTQYF,TGTGCCAGCAGCCAAGAGCAGCGGACTAGCGGTCGCACAGATACGCAGTATTTT,TRBD2,once,TRBV14,TRBJ2-3
CATSTSGTTTDTQYF,TGTGCCACCTCGACTAGCGGGACTACCACAGATACGCAGTATTTT,TRBD2,.,TRBV24-1,TRBJ2-3
CSAKAEANYGYTF,TGCAGTGCTAAGGCCGAGGCTAACTATGGCTACACCTTC,.,many,TRBV20-1,TRBJ1-2
CASSLIGDGSYNEQFF,TGCGCCAGCAGCTTGATTGGGGACGGAAGTTACAATGAGCAGTTCTTC,.,many,TRBV5-1,TRBJ2-1
CARRSGFSEKEQETQYF,TGTGCCAGAAGGTCCGGTTTTAGCGAGAAGGAACAAGAGACCCAGTACTTC,.,.,TRBV19,TRBJ2-5
CASSLLTSPNYEQYF,TGTGCCAGCAGCTTGTTAACAAGTCCGAATTACGAGCAGTACTTC,.,once,TRBV13,TRBJ2-7
CSAYRGMNTEAFF,TGCAGTGCTTACAGGGGCATGAACACTGAAGCTTTCTTT,TRBD1,many,TRBV20-1,TRBJ1-1
CSVDMAGRPYEQYF,TGCAGCGTTGATATGGCGGGACGTCCCTACGAGCAGTACTTC,.,many,TRBV29-1,TRBJ2-7
CASSPNDRLTNEKLFF,TGTGCCAGCAGCCCGAACGACAGACTAACTAATGAAAAACTGTTTTTT,.,few,TRBV7-9,TRBJ1-4
CSVEGTGSYNEQFF,TGCAGCGTTGAAGGGACAGGGAGTTACAATGAGCAGTTCTTC,TRBD1,.,TRBV29-1,TRBJ2-1
CASSLHPTQETQYF,TGTGCCAGCAGCTTACACCCAACCCAAGAGACCCAGTACTTC,.,many,TRBV11-2,TRBJ2-5
CASSLSGTGALGEQYF,TGTGCCAGCAGTTTATCCGGGACAGGGGCCCTGGGCGAGCAGTACTTC,TRBD1,.,TRBV2,TRBJ2-7
CASSLAGMRAYEQYF,TGCGCCAGCAGCTTGGCAGGGATGAGAGCCTACGAGCAGTACTTC,.,.,TRBV5-1,TRBJ2-7
CASSYSIPISGPSSYGQYF,TGTGCCAGCAGTTACTCGATACCCATAAGCGGGCCTAGCTCCTACGGGCAGTACTTC,.,few,TRBV2,TRBJ2-7
CASTLVTGGHEQFF,TGTGCCAGCACTCTAGTTACAGGGGGCCACGAGCAGTTCTTC,TRBD1,many,TRBV6-2/TRBV6-3,TRBJ2-1
CASSPQGFGYNEQFF,TGTGCCAGCAGCCCGCAGGGTTTTGGGTACAATGAGCAGTTCTTC,.,many,TRBV7-2,TRBJ2-1
CASSIDVRVWNTEAFF,TGTGCCAGTAGTATAGATGTAAGGGTATGGAACACTGAAGCTTTCTTT,.,.,TRBV19,TRBJ1-1